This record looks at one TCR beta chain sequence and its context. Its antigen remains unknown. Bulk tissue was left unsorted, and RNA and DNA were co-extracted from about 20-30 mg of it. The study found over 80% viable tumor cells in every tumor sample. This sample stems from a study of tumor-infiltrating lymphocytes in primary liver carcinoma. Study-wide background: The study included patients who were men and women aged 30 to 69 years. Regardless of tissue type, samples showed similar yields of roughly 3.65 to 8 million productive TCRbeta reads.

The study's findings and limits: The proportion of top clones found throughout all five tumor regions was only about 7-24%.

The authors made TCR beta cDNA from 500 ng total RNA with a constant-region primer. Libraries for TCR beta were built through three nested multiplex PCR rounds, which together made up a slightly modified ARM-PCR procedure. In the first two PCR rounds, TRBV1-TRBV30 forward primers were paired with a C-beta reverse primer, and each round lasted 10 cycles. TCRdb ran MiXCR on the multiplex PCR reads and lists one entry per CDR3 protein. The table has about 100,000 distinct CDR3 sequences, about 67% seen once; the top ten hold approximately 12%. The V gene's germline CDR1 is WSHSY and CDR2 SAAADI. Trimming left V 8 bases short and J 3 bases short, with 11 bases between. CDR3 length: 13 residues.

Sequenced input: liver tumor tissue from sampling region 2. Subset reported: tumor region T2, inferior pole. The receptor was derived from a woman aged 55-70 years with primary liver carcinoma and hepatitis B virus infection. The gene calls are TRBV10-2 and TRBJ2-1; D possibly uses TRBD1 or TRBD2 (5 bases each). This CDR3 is CASGRGSYNEQFF. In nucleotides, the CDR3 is TGCGCCAGCGGCCGGGGCAGCTACAATGAGCAGTTCTTC.